Shown below are 29 T cell receptor beta chains from a single sample sequenced in a study of T cells in Graves' hyperthyroidism and ophthalmopathy. Amplification of TCR beta CDR3 regions was performed using RNA transcripts as template. An initial round of RT-PCR targeting the TCR CDR3 relied on the HTBI primer set. TCRdb passed the multiplex PCR reads through MiXCR, listing each CDR3 protein once. The data hold some 360,000 distinct CDR3 sequences, with less than 20% observed a single time. The sequencing sample was made of blood. These receptors came from a woman aged 35 to 49 with Graves' ophthalmopathy.

About this clonotype itself: This may be a read error, as it is one base from a much larger clone. The final CDR3 position lacks the conserved phenylalanine or tryptophan, pointing to a likely read error. J is TRBJ2-2 and V is TRBV28; D is tentatively TRBD1 or TRBD2 (6 bases each). Trimming removed 3 bases from V and 14 bases from J, with 13 bases in between. This CDR3 region has 12 residues. CDR1 and CDR2 (germline): MDHEN, SYDVKM. CDR3 loop: CASSLARGVLFL. The CDR3 DNA reads as TGTGCCAGCAGTTTGGCGAGGGGGGTCCTGTTTCTT.

This clonotype was counted ten times or more. CDR3 sequence reads: CAWSGFLAGRSYEQYF. CDR3 DNA sequence: TGTGCCTGGAGTGGTTTCCTAGCGGGGCGCTCCTACGAGCAGTACTTC. The chain carries TRBV30 and TRBJ2-7; TRBD2 agrees at 9 bases. In germline, CDR1 is GTSNPN, CDR2 SVGIG (reference sequence). With V trimmed by 1 base and J by 0 bases, 7 bases remained unmatched. CDR3 size: 16 residues.

The chain combines TRBV30 with TRBJ2-2; 11 positions match TRBD1. The CDR3 has 15 residues. Germline assignment: CDR1 GTSNPN and CDR2 SVGIG (reference sequence). With 8 bases clipped from V and 0 bases from J, the junction kept 5 bases outside the gene matches. The CDR3 sequence: CAGGTGGPNTGELFF. The DNA for the CDR3 is TGTGCCGGCGGGACAGGGGGTCCGAACACCGGGGAGCTGTTTTTT.

The genes are TRBV12-3 or TRBV12-4 and TRBJ2-5; D may be TRBD2 (6 bases). This CDR3 comprises 13 residues. Trimming took off 2 bases at V and 4 bases at J, with 8 bases between the two ends. CDR3: CASSLWRGETQYF. The CDR3 coding sequence is TGTGCCAGCAGTTTATGGAGGGGAGAGACCCAGTACTTC.

This clonotype was detected many times. V is TRBV4-1 and J is TRBJ2-7; possibly TRBD1 or TRBD2 for D (5 bases each). Trimming pared 3 bases from V and 6 bases from J, leaving 21 bases between. This CDR3 spans 16 amino acids. CDR1 and CDR2 (germline): MGHRA, YSYEKL. In DNA form, the CDR3 reads TGCGCCAGCAGCCATTCCTACGGGGCAGGGATTAGCGAGCAGTACTTC. Translation: CASSHSYGAGISEQYF.

The V and J genes are TRBV6-1 and TRBJ2-5; 11 bases are a match to TRBD2. J gave up 2 bases and V 4 bases, and 9 bases lay outside the gene matches. Germline assignment: CDR1 MNHNS and CDR2 SASEGT. The CDR3 is 17 residues long. The CDR3 DNA reads TGTGCCAGCAGTGGACTAGCGGGACCAGAGGGGCAAGAGACCCAGTACTTC. This sequence encodes CASSGLAGPEGQETQYF.

This chain connects TRBV12-3 or TRBV12-4 to TRBJ2-2; D is uncertain. The CDR3 is made up of 16 amino acids. Trimming left V 3 bases short and J 1 base short, with 12 bases between. The CDR3 is CASSFQVVQNTGELFF. CDR3 in DNA: TGTGCCAGCAGTTTCCAGGTGGTCCAGAACACCGGGGAGCTGTTTTTT.

Ten or more counts support this clonotype. The chain links TRBV11-2 to TRBJ1-6; weak D call: TRBD1 (5 bases). The ends were cut back, 5 bases at V and 4 bases at J, with 18 bases in the middle. The CDR3 has 17 amino acids. The germline CDR1 and CDR2 sequences are SGHAT and FQNNGV. The chain's CDR3 is CASSPLEGRTYNSPLHF. CDR3 in DNA: TGTGCCAGCAGCCCCCTAGAGGGACGGACGTATAATTCACCCCTCCACTTT.

This clonotype was picked up many times. This chain links TRBV7-2 with TRBJ2-7, with D perhaps being TRBD1 or TRBD2 (7 bases each). The ends were cut back, 3 bases at V and 6 bases at J, with 18 bases in the middle. The length of the CDR3 is 15 residues. The germline CDR1 and CDR2 sequences are SGHTA and FQGNSA. The DNA of the CDR3 is TGTGCCAGCAGCTTGGCAGGGAGGGGGCTGGTCGAGCAGTACTTC. The encoded protein is CASSLAGRGLVEQYF.

This clonotype was recorded at least ten times. The V gene is TRBV6-5, the J gene TRBJ2-7; D is perhaps TRBD2 (5 bases). The CDR3 is 14 amino acids. Per the germline V gene, CDR1 is MNHEY and CDR2 is SVGAGI. Trimming removed 2 bases at V and 6 bases at J, with 14 bases between. CDR3 sequence reads: CASSYEGPRREQYF. CDR3 coding DNA: TGTGCCAGCAGTTACGAGGGCCCCCGCCGCGAGCAGTACTTC.

This clonotype has ten or more counts. V is TRBV12-3 or TRBV12-4 and J is TRBJ1-1; the D is unclear. Trimming stripped 3 bases from V and 1 base from J, with 9 bases between. This CDR3 has 14 amino acids. The CDR3 nucleotides read TGTGCCAGCAGTTTTGGCAGCGCGAACACTGAAGCTTTCTTT. Translating it yields CASSFGSANTEAFF.

In this sample, this clonotype turned up many times. The chain uses TRBV9 and TRBJ2-3, with 7 bases aligning to TRBD2. The germline gives CDR1 SGDLS, CDR2 YYNGEE. V was clipped by 0 bases and J by 3 bases; unmatched bases: 10. This CDR3 spans 17 amino acids. CDR3 in DNA: TGTGCCAGCAGCGTAGGGGTGGGTCAGGGAGGGACAGATACGCAGTATTTT. Amino acids: CASSVGVGQGGTDTQYF.

The sample holds many counts of this clonotype. The CDR3: CASSKLGGNQPQHF. Written as DNA, the CDR3 is TGTGCCAGCAGCAAATTAGGGGGCAATCAGCCCCAGCATTTT. The rearrangement links TRBV7-9 to TRBJ1-5, with D perhaps matching TRBD1 (5 bases). Trimming removed 5 bases from V and 2 bases from J, with 10 bases in between. The germline CDR1 and CDR2 sequences are SEHNR and FQNEAQ (reference sequence). The CDR3 has 14 amino acids.

This clonotype was counted many times. The V call is TRBV5-1, the J call TRBJ1-2, with D possibly being TRBD1 (6 bases). Germline lookup yields CDR1 SGHRS and CDR2 YFSETQ. The CDR3 covers 13 residues. V was clipped by 4 bases and J by 3 bases, with 10 bases between them. CDR3 bases: TGCGCCAGCAGCATGACAGGTGACTATGGCTACACCTTC. As protein: CASSMTGDYGYTF.

As concerns this clonotype: Since a much larger clone is just one base distant, this may be a read error. The chain carries TRBV28 and TRBJ1-5; tentatively, D is TRBD1 (5 bases). Trimming removed 3 bases from V and 8 bases from J, with 14 bases in between. The CDR3 is 14 residues long. Per the germline V gene, CDR1 is MDHEN and CDR2 is SYDVKM. The CDR3 sequence is CASSFMGRVEPQHF. CDR3 sequence (DNA): TGTGCCAGCAGTTTTATGGGGCGCGTAGAGCCCCAGCATTTT.

The genes are TRBV10-3 and TRBJ2-5, with D possibly TRBD1 on 6 matching bases. This CDR3 is built from 14 residues. Germline assignment: CDR1 ENHRY and CDR2 SYGVKD. V lost 6 bases and J lost 2, with 13 bases in between. CDR3 coding DNA: TGTGCCATCAGGGAGACAGGCGGACAAGAGACCCAGTACTTC. Translation: CAIRETGGQETQYF.

The gene calls are TRBV13 and TRBJ2-7, with 8 bases identical to TRBD2. Per germline, CDR1 PRHDT and CDR2 FYEKMQ (reference sequence). The CDR3 has 16 amino acids. The J segment lost 6 bases and the V segment lost 4 bases, leaving 14 bases of the junction unmatched. Written as DNA, the CDR3 is TGTGCCAGCAGCTCCCGAATGGGCGGGAGGACCCTCGAGCAGTACTTC. It translates to CASSSRMGGRTLEQYF.

This clonotype has ten or more counts. This rearrangement joins TRBV7-9 to TRBJ1-2, with D perhaps matching TRBD1 (6 bases). CDR1 is SEHNR and CDR2 is FQNEAQ in the germline V gene (reference sequence). CDR3 length equals 16 residues. V was shortened by 5 bases and J by 2 bases, with 18 bases between the two germline ends. CDR3 in DNA: TGTGCCAGCAGCCCGATGGGGGGGGCTACAAACTATGGCTACACCTTC. It encodes CASSPMGGATNYGYTF.

The chain links TRBV20-1 to TRBJ1-1, with D uncertain. CDR3 length: 11 amino acids. The V end was cut by 0 bases, the J end by 8 bases, with 7 bases between. Germline V gene sequence: CDR1 DFQATT, CDR2 SNEGSKA (reference sequence). The CDR3 DNA follows: TGCAGTGCTAGAGATCGGGCAGAAGCTTTCTTT. Protein: CSARDRAEAFF.

Many counts were recorded for this clonotype. The chain combines TRBV12-5 with TRBJ2-2; D remains unclear. The V end was cut by 6 bases, the J end by 4 bases, with 6 bases between. The CDR3 covers 12 residues. Per germline, CDR1 LGHNT and CDR2 FRNRAP. CDR3 amino acids: CASGAFTGELFF. DNA for the CDR3: TGTGCTAGTGGGGCATTCACCGGGGAGCTGTTTTTT.

Many counts were recorded for this clonotype. The rearrangement joins TRBV19 to TRBJ1-2; D ambiguous. The CDR3 extends over 14 amino acids. Trimming took 3 bases from V and 7 from J, leaving 15 bases between them. The germline V gene encodes CDR1 LNHDA and CDR2 SQIVND (reference sequence). CDR3 nucleotides: TGTGCCAGTAGTATCCCCCAGGCGGTTTCTGGCTACACCTTC. Residues: CASSIPQAVSGYTF.

This clonotype was seen ten or more times. The rearrangement links TRBV12-3 or TRBV12-4 to TRBJ1-2; D remains unclear. V dropped 6 bases and J dropped 3 bases, with 14 bases sitting between them. CDR3 size: 14 residues. The chain's CDR3 is CASRGPPDDYGYTF. CDR3 DNA: TGTGCCAGCAGGGGCCCCCCGGATGACTATGGCTACACCTTC.

This clonotype was observed many times. The rearrangement joins TRBV12-5 to TRBJ1-1, with no clear D. This CDR3 has 13 amino acids. CDR1 is LGHNT, CDR2 FRNRAP, per germline. Between the trimmed V and J ends, which lost 6 bases and 0 bases, there was a span of 8 bases. CDR3 sequence (DNA): TGTGCTAGTGGCCTAAGGGTGAACACTGAAGCTTTCTTT. Residues: CASGLRVNTEAFF. The full variable domain, in which reference TRBV12-5 and TRBJ1-1 provide the parts outside the CDR3, is DARVTQTPRHKVTEMGQEVTMRCQPILGHNTVFWYRQTMMQGLELLAYFRNRAPLDDSGMPKDRFSAEMPDATLATLKIQPSEPRDSAVYFCASGLRVNTEAFFGQGTRLTVV.

This clonotype has ten or more counts. The rearrangement links TRBV20-1 to TRBJ2-7; 12 bases match TRBD1. Germline V gene data show CDR1 as DFQATT and CDR2 as SNEGSKA (reference sequence). The CDR3 extends over 14 amino acids. V lost 4 bases to trimming and J lost 5 bases; unmatched junction nucleotides: 6. DNA for the CDR3: TGCAGTGCTATCCCGGGACAGGGGGCCAACGAGCAGTACTTC. This sequence encodes CSAIPGQGANEQYF.

This clonotype was seen at least ten times. The chain joins TRBV6-2 or TRBV6-3 to TRBJ2-3; TRBD2 might be the D (5 bases). CDR1 MNHEY and CDR2 SVGEGT come from the germline V gene. Trimming stripped 4 bases from V and 1 base from J, with 27 bases between. The CDR3 sequence is 20 residues long. The CDR3 protein is CASSSGPRWVVRGRTDTQYF. CDR3 nucleotides: TGTGCCAGCAGTTCCGGCCCTAGGTGGGTGGTACGGGGTCGCACAGATACGCAGTATTTT.

This clonotype was seen repeatedly, ten times or more. This sequence joins TRBV19 and TRBJ1-1; 12 nucleotides line up with TRBD1. The length of the CDR3 is 14 residues. Germline V gives CDR1 LNHDA, CDR2 SQIVND (reference sequence). Trimming removed 8 bases from V and 1 base from J; junction bases left unmatched: 2. The CDR3 DNA follows: TGTGCCAGTTGGGACAGGGGGCCGAACACTGAAGCTTTCTTT. Encoded protein: CASWDRGPNTEAFF.

This clonotype was seen repeatedly, ten times or more. This chain connects TRBV4-1 to TRBJ1-3, with D uncertain. Germline V gives CDR1 MGHRA, CDR2 YSYEKL. V lost 1 base and J 0 bases, leaving 10 bases between the germline ends. The CDR3 loop spans 16 amino acids. The CDR3 protein is CASSQGPRASGNTIYF. CDR3 DNA sequence: TGCGCCAGCAGCCAAGGACCGCGGGCCTCTGGAAACACCATATATTTT.

This clonotype has only one observation. This sequence joins TRBV28 and TRBJ2-4; 12 bases are a match to TRBD1. The CDR3 runs 16 residues. Germline V lookup: CDR1 MDHEN, CDR2 SYDVKM. The J segment lost 1 base and the V segment lost 8 bases, leaving 6 bases of the junction unmatched. This chain's CDR3 is CASRDRGRVAKNIQYF. The DNA for the CDR3 is TGTGCCAGCCGGGACAGGGGGCGGGTGGCCAAAAACATTCAGTACTTC.

CDR3 sequence reads: CASSLSRWSTEAFF. For the CDR3, the DNA is TGTGCCAGCAGCTTAAGCAGGTGGAGCACTGAAGCTTTCTTT. The chain employs TRBV7-2 and TRBJ1-1; D gene ambiguous. The CDR3 totals 14 residues. In germline, CDR1 is SGHTA, CDR2 FQGNSA. The V and J ends lost 2 bases and 4 bases respectively, with 11 bases between them. The full variable domain, rest sourced from reference TRBV7-2 and TRBJ1-1, is GAGVSQSPSNKVTEKGKDVELRCDPISGHTALYWYRQSLGQGLEFLIYFQGNSAPDKSGLPSDRFSAERTGGSVSTLTIQRTQQEDSAVYLCASSLSRWSTEAFFGQGTRLTVV.